A single TCR beta chain is shown here with its context. What it binds is unknown. The data were taken from a study of early T cells in non-severe SARS-CoV-2 infection. For the study at large: The sequenced material was bulk RNA from unsorted whole blood, and its chains were unpaired.

Trimming removed 8 bases at V and 7 bases at J, with 15 bases between. The CDR3 runs 12 residues. Germline V CDR1 and CDR2: SGHNT, YENEEA. Whole-study findings and limits: VDJdb matches were skewed toward anti-spike CD8 T cell responses.

Tagging with unique molecular identifiers was applied to individual cDNA molecules. MiXCR, run by TCRdb on the 5' RACE reads, gives a single entry per CDR3 protein. The sample has roughly 56,000 distinct CDR3 sequences, more than 12% seen once. This specimen consisted of whole blood, obtained at baseline. This receptor was taken from an adult who was a healthcare worker with PCR-confirmed SARS-CoV-2 infection or an uninfected control (not recorded which). The chain uses TRBV11-3 and TRBJ2-7; D may be TRBD2 (5 bases). CDR3 nucleotide sequence: TGTGCCAGCGGGTTGAGCGGTGGTGAGCAGTACTTC. It yields the protein CASGLSGGEQYF.